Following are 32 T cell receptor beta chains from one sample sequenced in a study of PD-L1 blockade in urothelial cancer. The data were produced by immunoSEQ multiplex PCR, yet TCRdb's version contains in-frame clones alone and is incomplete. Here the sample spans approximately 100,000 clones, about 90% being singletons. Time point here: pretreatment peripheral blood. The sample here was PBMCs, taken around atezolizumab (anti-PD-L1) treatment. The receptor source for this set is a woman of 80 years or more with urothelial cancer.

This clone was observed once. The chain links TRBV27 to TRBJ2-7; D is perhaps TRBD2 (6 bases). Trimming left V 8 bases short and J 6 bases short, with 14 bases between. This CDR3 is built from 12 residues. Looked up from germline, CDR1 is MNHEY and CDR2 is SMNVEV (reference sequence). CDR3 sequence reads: CASGTRGGEQYF. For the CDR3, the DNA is TGTGCCAGCGGGACTCGGGGTGGCGAGCAGTACTTC.

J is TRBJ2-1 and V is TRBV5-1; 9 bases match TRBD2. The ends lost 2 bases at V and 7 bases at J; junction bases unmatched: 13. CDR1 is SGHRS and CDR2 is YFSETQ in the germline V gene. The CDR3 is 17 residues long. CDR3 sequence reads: CASSFGSGSVGFNEQFF. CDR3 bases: TGCGCCAGCAGCTTTGGTAGCGGGAGTGTCGGGTTTAATGAGCAGTTCTTC. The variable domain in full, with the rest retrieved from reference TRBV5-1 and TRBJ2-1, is KAGVTQTPRYLIKTRGQQVTLSCSPISGHRSVSWYQQTPGQGLQFLFEYFSETQRNKGNFPGRFSGRQFSNSRSEMNVSTLELGDSALYLCASSFGSGSVGFNEQFFGPGTRLTVL.

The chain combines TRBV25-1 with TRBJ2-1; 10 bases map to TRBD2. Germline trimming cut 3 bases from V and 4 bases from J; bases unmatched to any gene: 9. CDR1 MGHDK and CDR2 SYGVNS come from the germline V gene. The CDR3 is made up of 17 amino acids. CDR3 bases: TGTGCCAGCAGTGAGGGCCGGCTAGCGGGGGATTACAATGAGCAGTTCTTC. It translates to CASSEGRLAGDYNEQFF.

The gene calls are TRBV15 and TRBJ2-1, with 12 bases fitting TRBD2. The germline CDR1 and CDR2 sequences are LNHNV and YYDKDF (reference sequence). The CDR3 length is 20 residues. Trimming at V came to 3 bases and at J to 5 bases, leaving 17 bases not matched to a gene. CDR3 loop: CATSRDDSPGLAGIHNEQFF. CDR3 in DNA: TGTGCCACCAGCAGGGACGACAGTCCGGGACTAGCGGGTATACACAATGAGCAGTTCTTC.

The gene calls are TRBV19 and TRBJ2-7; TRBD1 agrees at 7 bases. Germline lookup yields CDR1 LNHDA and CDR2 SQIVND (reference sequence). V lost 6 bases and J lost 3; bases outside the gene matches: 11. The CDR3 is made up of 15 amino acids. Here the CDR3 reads CASRGPGQKNYEQYF. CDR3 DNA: TGTGCCAGTAGGGGACCGGGACAGAAAAACTACGAGCAGTACTTC. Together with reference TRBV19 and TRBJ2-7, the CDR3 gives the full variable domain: DGGITQSPKYLFRKEGQNVTLSCEQNLNHDAMYWYRQDPGQGLRLIYYSQIVNDFQKGDIAEGYSVSREKKESFPLTVTSAQKNPTAFYLCASRGPGQKNYEQYFGPGTRLTVT.

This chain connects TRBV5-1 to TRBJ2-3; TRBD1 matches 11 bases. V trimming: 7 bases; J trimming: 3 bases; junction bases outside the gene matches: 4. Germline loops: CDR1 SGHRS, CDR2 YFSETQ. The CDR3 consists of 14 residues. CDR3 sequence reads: CASGRDRGTDTQYF. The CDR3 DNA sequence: TGCGCCAGCGGCCGGGACAGGGGGACAGATACGCAGTATTTT.

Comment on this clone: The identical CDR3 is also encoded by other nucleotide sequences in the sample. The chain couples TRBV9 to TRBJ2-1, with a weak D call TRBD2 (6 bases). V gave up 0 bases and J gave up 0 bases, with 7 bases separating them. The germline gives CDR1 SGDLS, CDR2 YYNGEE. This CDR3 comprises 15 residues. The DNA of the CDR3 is TGTGCCAGCAGCGTAGACGGGGGCTCCTACAATGAGCAGTTCTTC. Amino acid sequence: CASSVDGGSYNEQFF.

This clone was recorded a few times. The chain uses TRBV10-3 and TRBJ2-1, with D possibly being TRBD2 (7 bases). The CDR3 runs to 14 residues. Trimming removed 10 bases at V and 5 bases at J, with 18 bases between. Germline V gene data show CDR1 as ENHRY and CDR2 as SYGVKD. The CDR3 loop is CATVGGVGNNEQFF. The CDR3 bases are TGTGCCACTGTAGGGGGGGTTGGTAACAATGAGCAGTTCTTC.

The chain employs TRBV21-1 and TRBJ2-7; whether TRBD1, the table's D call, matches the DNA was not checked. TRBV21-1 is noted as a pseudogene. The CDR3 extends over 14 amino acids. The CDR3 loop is CASSTGQPSGEQYF. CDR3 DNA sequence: TGTGCCAGCAGCACGGGACAGCCTTCAGGCGAGCAGTACTTC.

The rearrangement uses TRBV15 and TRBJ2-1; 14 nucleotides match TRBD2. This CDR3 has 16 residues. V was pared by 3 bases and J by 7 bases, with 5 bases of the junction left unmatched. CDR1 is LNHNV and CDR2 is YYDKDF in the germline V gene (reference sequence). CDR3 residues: CATSSPGLAGVNEQFF. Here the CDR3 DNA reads TGTGCCACCAGCAGTCCGGGACTAGCGGGAGTAAATGAGCAGTTCTTC.

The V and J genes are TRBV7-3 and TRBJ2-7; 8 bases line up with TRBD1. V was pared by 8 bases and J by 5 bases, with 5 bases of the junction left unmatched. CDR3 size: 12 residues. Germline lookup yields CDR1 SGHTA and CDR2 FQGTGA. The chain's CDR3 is CASGQGAHEQYF. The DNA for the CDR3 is TGTGCCAGCGGGCAGGGGGCTCACGAGCAGTACTTC.

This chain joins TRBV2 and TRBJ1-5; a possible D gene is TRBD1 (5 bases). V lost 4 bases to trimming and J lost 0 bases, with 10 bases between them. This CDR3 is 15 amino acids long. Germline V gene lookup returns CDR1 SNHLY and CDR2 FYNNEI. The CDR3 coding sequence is TGTGCCAGCAGTGGGGGCAGTCTTAGCAATCAGCCCCAGCATTTT. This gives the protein CASSGGSLSNQPQHF. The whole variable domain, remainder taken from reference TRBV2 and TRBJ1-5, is EPEVTQTPSHQVTQMGQEVILRCVPISNHLYFYWYRQILGQKVEFLVSFYNNEISEKSEIFDDQFSVERPDGSNFTLKIRSTKLEDSAMYFCASSGGSLSNQPQHFGDGTRLSIL.

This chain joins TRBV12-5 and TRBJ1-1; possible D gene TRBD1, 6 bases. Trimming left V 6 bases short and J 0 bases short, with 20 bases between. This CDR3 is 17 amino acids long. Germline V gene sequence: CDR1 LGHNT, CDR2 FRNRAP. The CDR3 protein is CASGLGRGGVLNTEAFF. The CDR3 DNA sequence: TGTGCTAGTGGCCTCGGGAGGGGGGGGGTGCTGAACACTGAAGCTTTCTTT.

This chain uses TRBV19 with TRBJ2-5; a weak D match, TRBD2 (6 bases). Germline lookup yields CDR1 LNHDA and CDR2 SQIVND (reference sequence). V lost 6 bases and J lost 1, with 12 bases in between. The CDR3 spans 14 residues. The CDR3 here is CASSPRDFQETQYF. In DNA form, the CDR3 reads TGTGCCAGTAGCCCCCGGGACTTCCAAGAGACCCAGTACTTC.

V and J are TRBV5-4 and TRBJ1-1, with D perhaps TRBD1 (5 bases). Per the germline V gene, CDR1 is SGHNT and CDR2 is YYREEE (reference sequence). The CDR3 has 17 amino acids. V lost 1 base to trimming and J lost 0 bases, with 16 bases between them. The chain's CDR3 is CASSLQGAPIMNTEAFF. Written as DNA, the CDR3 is TGTGCCAGCAGCTTGCAAGGGGCCCCCATCATGAACACTGAAGCTTTCTTT.

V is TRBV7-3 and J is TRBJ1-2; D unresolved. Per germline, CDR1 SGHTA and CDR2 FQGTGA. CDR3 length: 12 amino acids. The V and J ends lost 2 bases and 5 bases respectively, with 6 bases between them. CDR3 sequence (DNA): TGTGCCAGCAGCTTATCCGGGTATGGCTACACCTTC. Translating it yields CASSLSGYGYTF. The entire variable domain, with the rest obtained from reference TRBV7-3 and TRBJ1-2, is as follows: GAGVSQTPSNKVTEKGKYVELRCDPISGHTALYWYRQSLGQGPEFLIYFQGTGAADDSGLPNDRFFAVRPEGSVSTLKIQRTERGDSAVYLCASSLSGYGYTFGSGTRLTVV.

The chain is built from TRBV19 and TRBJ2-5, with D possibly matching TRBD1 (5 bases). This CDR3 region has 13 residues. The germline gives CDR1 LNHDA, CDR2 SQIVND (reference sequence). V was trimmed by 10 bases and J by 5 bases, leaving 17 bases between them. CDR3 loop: CATGLRTSETQYF. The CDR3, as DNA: TGTGCCACCGGGTTGCGGACATCTGAGACCCAGTACTTC.

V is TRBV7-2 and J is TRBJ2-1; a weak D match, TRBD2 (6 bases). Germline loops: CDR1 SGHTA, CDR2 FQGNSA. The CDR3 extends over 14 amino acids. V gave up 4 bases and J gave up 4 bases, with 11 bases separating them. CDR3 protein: CASSSGVRYNEQFF. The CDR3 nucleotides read TGTGCCAGCAGCTCGGGAGTCAGGTACAATGAGCAGTTCTTC.

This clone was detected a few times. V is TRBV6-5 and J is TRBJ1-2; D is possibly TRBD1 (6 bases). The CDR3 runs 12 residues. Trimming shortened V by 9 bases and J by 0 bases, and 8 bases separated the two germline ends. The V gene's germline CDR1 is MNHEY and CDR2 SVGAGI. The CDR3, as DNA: TGTGCCAGTAGGACAGCTAACTATGGCTACACCTTC. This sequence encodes CASRTANYGYTF.

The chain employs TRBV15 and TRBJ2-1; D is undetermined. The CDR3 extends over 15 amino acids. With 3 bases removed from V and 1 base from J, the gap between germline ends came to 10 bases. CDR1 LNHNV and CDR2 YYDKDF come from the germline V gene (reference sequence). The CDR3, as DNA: TGTGCCACCAGCAGCTCACCTACGTCCTACAATGAGCAGTTCTTC. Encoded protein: CATSSSPTSYNEQFF.

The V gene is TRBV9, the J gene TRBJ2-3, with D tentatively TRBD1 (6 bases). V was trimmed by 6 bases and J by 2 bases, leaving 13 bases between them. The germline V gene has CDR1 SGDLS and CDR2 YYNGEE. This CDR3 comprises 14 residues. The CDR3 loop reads CASTWTETTDTQYF. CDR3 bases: TGTGCCAGCACCTGGACAGAAACCACAGATACGCAGTATTTT.

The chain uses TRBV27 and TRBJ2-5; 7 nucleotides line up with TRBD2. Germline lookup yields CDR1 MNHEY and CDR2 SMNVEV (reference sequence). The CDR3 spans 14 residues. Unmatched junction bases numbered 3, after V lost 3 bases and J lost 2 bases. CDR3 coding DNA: TGTGCCAGCAGTTTGAACGGGGGGCAAGAGACCCAGTACTTC. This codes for CASSLNGGQETQYF.

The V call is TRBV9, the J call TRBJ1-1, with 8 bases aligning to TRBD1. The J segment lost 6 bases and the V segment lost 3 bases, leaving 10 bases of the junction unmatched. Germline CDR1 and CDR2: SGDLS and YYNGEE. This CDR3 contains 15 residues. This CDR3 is CASSAKQGVPPEAFF. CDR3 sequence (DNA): TGTGCCAGCAGCGCCAAACAGGGGGTTCCCCCTGAAGCTTTCTTT.

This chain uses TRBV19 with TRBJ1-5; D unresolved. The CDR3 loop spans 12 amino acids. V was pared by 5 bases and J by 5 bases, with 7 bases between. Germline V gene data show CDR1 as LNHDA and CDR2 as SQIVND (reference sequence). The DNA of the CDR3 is TGTGCCAGTAGTCCGTTAGATCAGCCCCAGCATTTT. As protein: CASSPLDQPQHF.

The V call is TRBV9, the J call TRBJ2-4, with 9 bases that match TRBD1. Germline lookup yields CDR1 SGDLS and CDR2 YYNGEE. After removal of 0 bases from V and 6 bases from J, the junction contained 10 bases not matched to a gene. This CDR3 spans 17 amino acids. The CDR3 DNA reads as TGTGCCAGCAGCGTAGGCCGGGGTGGGACAGGGACAAACATTCAGTACTTC. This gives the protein CASSVGRGGTGTNIQYF.

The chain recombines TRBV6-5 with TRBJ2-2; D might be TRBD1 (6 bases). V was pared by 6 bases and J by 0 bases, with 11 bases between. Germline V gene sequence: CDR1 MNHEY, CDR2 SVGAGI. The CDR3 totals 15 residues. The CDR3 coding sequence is TGTGCCAGCAGACGAGGGACATCGAACACCGGGGAGCTGTTTTTT. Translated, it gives CASRRGTSNTGELFF.

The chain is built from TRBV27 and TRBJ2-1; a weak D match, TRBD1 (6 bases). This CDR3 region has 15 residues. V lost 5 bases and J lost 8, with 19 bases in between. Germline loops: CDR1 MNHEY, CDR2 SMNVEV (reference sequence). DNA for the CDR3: TGTGCCAGCAGTGCTATAGGCGGACAGTCGTATGAGCAGTTCTTC. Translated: CASSAIGGQSYEQFF.

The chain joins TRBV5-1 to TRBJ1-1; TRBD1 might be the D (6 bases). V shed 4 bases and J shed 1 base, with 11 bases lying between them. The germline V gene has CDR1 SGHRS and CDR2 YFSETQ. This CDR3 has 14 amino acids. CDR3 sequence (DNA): TGCGCCAGCAGCCCGACAGGCCAGAACACTGAAGCTTTCTTT. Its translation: CASSPTGQNTEAFF.

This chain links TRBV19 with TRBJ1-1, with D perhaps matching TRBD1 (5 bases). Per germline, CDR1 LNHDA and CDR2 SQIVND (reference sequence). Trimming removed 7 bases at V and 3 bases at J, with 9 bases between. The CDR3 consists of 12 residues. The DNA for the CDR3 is TGTGCCAGTACCAGGGCGGACACTGAAGCTTTCTTT. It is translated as CASTRADTEAFF.

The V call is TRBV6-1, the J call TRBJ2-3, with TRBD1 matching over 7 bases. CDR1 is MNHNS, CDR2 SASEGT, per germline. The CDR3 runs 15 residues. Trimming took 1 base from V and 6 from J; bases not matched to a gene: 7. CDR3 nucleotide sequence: TGTGCCAGCAGTGAAGAGCAGACAGGGTGGGATACGCAGTATTTT. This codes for CASSEEQTGWDTQYF.

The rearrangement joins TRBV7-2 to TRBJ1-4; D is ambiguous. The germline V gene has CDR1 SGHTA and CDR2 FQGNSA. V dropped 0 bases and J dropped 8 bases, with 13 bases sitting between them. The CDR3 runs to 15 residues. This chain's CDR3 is CASSLAGGEGEKLFF. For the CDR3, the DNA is TGTGCCAGCAGCTTAGCAGGCGGGGAAGGCGAAAAACTGTTTTTT.

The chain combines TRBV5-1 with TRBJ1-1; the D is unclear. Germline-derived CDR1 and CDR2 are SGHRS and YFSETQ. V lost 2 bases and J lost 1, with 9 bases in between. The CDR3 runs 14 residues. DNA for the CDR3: TGCGCCAGCAGCTTCAACTCCCCGAACACTGAAGCTTTCTTT. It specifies CASSFNSPNTEAFF.